Shown below are 26 T cell receptor beta chains from a single sample sequenced in a study of OX40 agonist ivuxolimab in advanced cancers. Data came from immunoSEQ multiplex PCR; TCRdb stores just in-frame clones and leaves some out. The sample yields about 85,000 clones, around 86% seen once. This sample comprised CD4+ or CD8+ T cells sorted from blood, obtained in a trial of the OX40 agonist ivuxolimab. The receptors stem from an adult with an advanced solid tumor such as melanoma, head and neck, liver or kidney cancer.

The rearrangement joins TRBV15 to TRBJ2-3; 7 nucleotides agree with TRBD2. V shed 3 bases, J shed 3 bases, and the junction held 3 bases outside the gene matches. The germline CDR1 and CDR2 sequences are LNHNV and YYDKDF (reference sequence). CDR3 size: 14 residues. CDR3 DNA: TGTGCCACCAGCAGGGGACTAATAACAGATACGCAGTATTTT. Encoded protein: CATSRGLITDTQYF.

The V call is TRBV6-4, the J call TRBJ2-5; TRBD1 matches at 7 bases. The J call may be wrong; the DNA end is better matched by TRBJ2-7. This CDR3 comprises 15 residues. CDR1 MRHNA and CDR2 SNTAGT come from the germline V gene. CDR3 protein: CASNDGEGAPYEQYF. CDR3 nucleotides: TGTGCCAGCAACGACGGAGAGGGGGCCCCTTACGAGCAGTACTTC.

J is TRBJ2-3 and V is TRBV7-2, with a possible D match to TRBD1 (7 bases). CDR1 is SGHTA and CDR2 is FQGNSA in the germline V gene. This CDR3 contains 16 residues. The germline V and J ends were trimmed by 7 bases and 2 bases, with 19 bases remaining between them. The CDR3 sequence is CASTTQGGTNTDTQYF. The CDR3 bases are TGTGCCAGCACAACCCAGGGGGGCACCAACACAGATACGCAGTATTTT.

V gene TRBV5-4 combines with J gene TRBJ1-1; a weak D match, TRBD1 (5 bases). CDR1 SGHNT and CDR2 YYREEE come from the germline V gene (reference sequence). The length of the CDR3 is 15 residues. Trimming cost V 3 bases and J 1 base, with 13 bases left between them. The CDR3 sequence is CASSSPGRGNTEAFF. The CDR3 bases are TGTGCCAGCAGCTCGCCGGGACGGGGGAACACTGAAGCTTTCTTT.

The gene calls are TRBV19 and TRBJ1-1, with TRBD1 matching over 8 bases. The CDR3 covers 15 residues. J gave up 2 bases and V 7 bases, and 9 bases lay outside the gene matches. Germline CDR1 and CDR2: LNHDA and SQIVND (reference sequence). CDR3 sequence: CASTNPTGVNTEAFF. Here the CDR3 DNA reads TGTGCCAGTACCAACCCGACAGGGGTAAACACTGAAGCTTTCTTT.

The rearrangement uses TRBV7-8 and TRBJ2-7; no clear D. This CDR3 comprises 13 residues. Germline V gene sequence: CDR1 SGHVS, CDR2 FQNEAQ. V was cut by 3 bases and J by 5 bases, with 11 bases left in between. The CDR3 DNA reads TGTGCCAGCAGCTTTCAACGCCTGAACGAGCAGTACTTC. This translates into CASSFQRLNEQYF.

The V call is TRBV29-1, the J call TRBJ2-5, with 10 bases aligning to TRBD1. CDR3 length: 14 residues. Trimming removed 3 bases from V and 5 bases from J; junction bases left unmatched: 6. The germline gives CDR1 SQVTM, CDR2 ANQGSEA. DNA of the CDR3: TGCAGCGTTGATGGGGACAGGGGTGGGGAGACCCAGTACTTC. This gives the protein CSVDGDRGGETQYF.

This clone was counted a single time. V gene TRBV4-1 combines with J gene TRBJ1-6, with D possibly TRBD1 on 6 matching bases. V lost 0 bases and J 0 bases, leaving 18 bases between the germline ends. The CDR3 length is 20 residues. Germline values: CDR1 MGHRA, CDR2 YSYEKL. CDR3 region: CASSQDSLRGESSYNSPLHF. Written as DNA, the CDR3 is TGCGCCAGCAGCCAAGATTCCCTCAGGGGCGAGAGCTCCTATAATTCACCCCTCCACTTT.

The V call is TRBV6-5, the J call TRBJ2-1; possible D gene TRBD2, 7 bases. V was trimmed by 6 bases and J by 6 bases, leaving 15 bases between them. CDR3 length: 14 residues. Germline-derived CDR1 and CDR2 are MNHEY and SVGAGI. The CDR3 DNA follows: TGTGCCAGCAGGACAGGCGGGACTATCAATGAGCAGTTCTTC. Encoded protein: CASRTGGTINEQFF.

This rearrangement joins TRBV25-1 to TRBJ1-5, with D possibly TRBD1 on 5 matching bases. The CDR3 length is 16 residues. Trimming removed 4 bases from V and 1 base from J, with 14 bases in between. Germline lookup yields CDR1 MGHDK and CDR2 SYGVNS. Here the CDR3 DNA reads TGTGCCAGCAGTGGATTGGGGGGATCAAGCAATCAGCCCCAGCATTTT. Its protein product is CASSGLGGSSNQPQHF. Full variable domain (remainder filled in from reference TRBV25-1 and TRBJ1-5): EADIYQTPRYLVIGTGKKITLECSQTMGHDKMYWYQQDPGMELHLIHYSYGVNSTEKGDLSSESTVSRIRTEHFPLTLESARPSHTSQYLCASSGLGGSSNQPQHFGDGTRLSIL.

A single count supports this clone. This sequence joins TRBV6-5 and TRBJ1-5; 7 bases agree with TRBD1. With V trimmed by 10 bases and J by 2 bases, 8 bases remained unmatched. The CDR3 covers 14 residues. Germline V gives CDR1 MNHEY, CDR2 SVGAGI. The CDR3 DNA is TGTGCCATAGGGGGTGGACAGGGCAATCAGCCCCAGCATTTT. Translated, it gives CAIGGGQGNQPQHF.

This chain links TRBV5-1 with TRBJ2-1, with TRBD2 identical over 7 bases. CDR1 and CDR2 (germline): SGHRS, YFSETQ. With 1 base clipped from V and 2 bases from J, the junction kept 6 bases outside the gene matches. The CDR3 contains 16 residues. CDR3 sequence: CASSLSPGGTYNEQFF. CDR3 bases: TGCGCCAGCAGCTTGTCCCCCGGGGGGACCTACAATGAGCAGTTCTTC. The full variable domain, its missing parts supplied by reference TRBV5-1 and TRBJ2-1, is KAGVTQTPRYLIKTRGQQVTLSCSPISGHRSVSWYQQTPGQGLQFLFEYFSETQRNKGNFPGRFSGRQFSNSRSEMNVSTLELGDSALYLCASSLSPGGTYNEQFFGPGTRLTVL.

The genes are TRBV27 and TRBJ1-1; TRBD1 is a possible D gene (5 bases). CDR1 and CDR2 from the germline V gene are MNHEY and SMNVEV (reference sequence). The CDR3 contains 14 residues. V lost 1 base and J lost 9, with 15 bases in between. The DNA of the CDR3 is TGTGCCAGCAGTTTATTGGAGGGGAACAACCAAGCTTTCTTT. This translates into CASSLLEGNNQAFF.

The gene calls are TRBV5-4 and TRBJ2-4; D is perhaps TRBD2 (6 bases). V gave up 0 bases and J gave up 3 bases, with 13 bases separating them. Per the germline V gene, CDR1 is SGHNT and CDR2 is YYREEE (reference sequence). CDR3 size: 16 residues. The DNA of the CDR3 is TGTGCCAGCAGCTTGGACAGGTCCGGGGGCAAAAACATTCAGTACTTC. Its translation: CASSLDRSGGKNIQYF. Filled out from reference TRBV5-4 and TRBJ2-4, the complete variable domain reads ETGVTQSPTHLIKTRGQQVTLRCSSQSGHNTVSWYQQALGQGPQFIFQYYREEENGRGNFPPRFSGLQFPNYSSELNVNALELDDSALYLCASSLDRSGGKNIQYFGAGTRLSVL.

The chain links TRBV11-2 to TRBJ1-2; weak D call: TRBD1 (5 bases). This CDR3 is built from 15 residues. V was pared by 6 bases and J by 4 bases, with 18 bases between. Germline CDR1 and CDR2: SGHAT and FQNNGV. In DNA, the CDR3 is TGTGCCAGCAGTCCAGGGAGGTGGGGCACCTATGGCTACACCTTC. Its protein is CASSPGRWGTYGYTF.

The rearrangement links TRBV19 to TRBJ2-5; D unclear. The CDR3 runs to 16 residues. CDR1 LNHDA and CDR2 SQIVND come from the germline V gene (reference sequence). The germline V and J ends were trimmed by 1 base and 1 base, with 13 bases remaining between them. CDR3 coding DNA: TGTGCCAGTAGTATAGGGGTGGGCCCCAGCCAAGAGACCCAGTACTTC. Its protein is CASSIGVGPSQETQYF.

CDR3 amino acids: CASSPRQGGLYGYTF. CDR3 nucleotide sequence: TGCGCCAGCAGCCCCCGACAGGGGGGACTCTATGGCTACACCTTC. This chain uses TRBV5-1 with TRBJ1-2, with 9 positions matching TRBD1. The CDR3 has 15 residues. Trimming at V came to 4 bases and at J to 4 bases, leaving 8 bases not matched to a gene. Germline values: CDR1 SGHRS, CDR2 YFSETQ.

The chain joins TRBV5-1 to TRBJ2-3; tentatively, D is TRBD2 (5 bases). The V gene lost 5 bases and the J gene lost 4 bases, with 17 bases spanning the gap. CDR1 and CDR2 (germline): SGHRS, YFSETQ. There are 15 residues in the CDR3. The CDR3 protein is CASRPNGVGADTQYF. In nucleotides, the CDR3 is TGCGCCAGCAGACCGAACGGGGTCGGGGCAGATACGCAGTATTTT.

This chain connects TRBV5-6 to TRBJ2-6; no definite D call. The CDR3 is made up of 14 amino acids. CDR1 and CDR2 from the germline V gene are SGHDT and YYEEEE. Trimming removed 0 bases at V and 4 bases at J, with 5 bases between. Here the CDR3 DNA reads TGTGCCAGCAGCTTGGGGACCGGGGCCAACGTCCTGACTTTC. Residues: CASSLGTGANVLTF.

The J gene is TRBJ2-3, the V gene TRBV27, with 7 bases matching TRBD1. V trimming: 5 bases; J trimming: 4 bases; junction bases outside the gene matches: 15. The CDR3 contains 17 residues. Per the germline V gene, CDR1 is MNHEY and CDR2 is SMNVEV (reference sequence). CDR3 DNA: TGTGCCAGCAGTCTGCCTCGCCTACAGGGGAATGCAGATACGCAGTATTTT. This sequence encodes CASSLPRLQGNADTQYF.

CDR3 in amino acids: CASSLWDNPNTGELFF. For the CDR3, the DNA is TGTGCCAGCAGCTTGTGGGACAATCCGAACACCGGGGAGCTGTTTTTT. The genes are TRBV5-6 and TRBJ2-2; D is possibly TRBD1 (6 bases). V lost 1 base, J lost 0 bases, and 10 bases lay in between. Germline CDR1 is SGHDT and CDR2 is YYEEEE. This CDR3 is built from 16 residues.

This clone was picked up a small number of times. V and J are TRBV7-3 and TRBJ2-3; D gene unclear. CDR3 length: 13 amino acids. The germline V gene has CDR1 SGHTA and CDR2 FQGTGA. Trimming pared 1 base from V and 6 bases from J, leaving 8 bases between. CDR3 coding DNA: TGTGCCAGCAGCTTAAGACCCCGGGATACGCAGTATTTT. Its protein product is CASSLRPRDTQYF.

V usage is TRBV5-1 and J usage is TRBJ2-3, with D unresolved. Trimming removed 0 bases from V and 2 bases from J, with 13 bases in between. Germline V gene data show CDR1 as SGHRS and CDR2 as YFSETQ. The CDR3 loop spans 16 amino acids. This CDR3 reads CASSLAGRADTDTQYF. In nucleotides, the CDR3 is TGCGCCAGCAGCTTGGCAGGTCGCGCGGACACAGATACGCAGTATTTT. Based on the CDR3 plus reference TRBV5-1 and TRBJ2-3, the full variable domain is KAGVTQTPRYLIKTRGQQVTLSCSPISGHRSVSWYQQTPGQGLQFLFEYFSETQRNKGNFPGRFSGRQFSNSRSEMNVSTLELGDSALYLCASSLAGRADTDTQYFGPGTRLTVL.

The V gene is TRBV28, the J gene TRBJ1-4; the D is unclear. The V end lost 4 bases, the J end lost 8 bases, and 20 bases lay between the germline ends. The CDR3 has 16 amino acids. Germline V CDR1 and CDR2: MDHEN, SYDVKM. The DNA of the CDR3 is TGTGCCAGCAGTTCTCTTCTGTCGGGCAGTTGGGAAAAACTGTTTTTT. Its protein product is CASSSLLSGSWEKLFF.

The genes are TRBV7-6 and TRBJ2-2; a possible D gene is TRBD1 (5 bases). V shed 0 bases and J shed 5 bases, with 7 bases lying between them. CDR1 and CDR2 from the germline V gene are SGHVS and FNYEAQ. This CDR3 is built from 14 residues. CDR3 DNA sequence: TGTGCCAGCAGCTTAGCGGGGCGGACCGGGGAGCTGTTTTTT. Protein product: CASSLAGRTGELFF. The full variable domain, in which reference TRBV7-6 and TRBJ2-2 provide the parts outside the CDR3, is GAGVSQSPRYKVTKRGQDVALRCDPISGHVSLYWYRQALGQGPEFLTYFNYEAQQDKSGLPNDRFSAERPEGSISTLTIQRTEQRDSAMYRCASSLAGRTGELFFGEGSRLTVL.

The chain is built from TRBV28 and TRBJ2-3; TRBD2 agrees at 15 bases. CDR3 length equals 18 residues. Germline V gene lookup returns CDR1 MDHEN and CDR2 SYDVKM. J was trimmed by 5 bases and V by 6 bases; bases with no gene match: 12. The CDR3 DNA is TGTGCCAGCAGGAATTCGGGACTAGCGGGGGGATGGGGAGATACGCAGTATTTT. Translated, it gives CASRNSGLAGGWGDTQYF.